The 14 T cell receptor beta chains below come from one sample, sequenced in a study of T cells of healthy individuals. TCRdb re-called the 5' RACE reads through MiXCR, storing one row per CDR3 protein. Of tens of thousands of distinct CDR3 sequences listed, around 15% are singletons. All receptors come from a human donor in good health.

This clonotype was counted a few times. The rearrangement joins TRBV27 to TRBJ2-7, with D tentatively TRBD2 (5 bases). This CDR3 has 13 amino acids. Germline V lookup: CDR1 MNHEY, CDR2 SMNVEV (reference sequence). The V gene lost 3 bases and the J gene lost 4 bases, with 10 bases spanning the gap. Here the CDR3 reads CASSLLREYEQYF. The DNA of the CDR3 is TGTGCCAGCAGTTTGTTGAGGGAGTACGAGCAGTACTTC.

This clonotype came up a few times. The V and J genes are TRBV6-2 or TRBV6-3 and TRBJ1-5; no firm D call. V lost 3 bases to trimming and J lost 8 bases, with 5 bases between them. CDR1 and CDR2 from the germline V gene are MNHEY and SVGEGT. This CDR3 comprises 11 residues. The DNA of the CDR3 is TGTGCCAGCAGTTATCCGGAGCCCCAGCATTTT. The encoded protein is CASSYPEPQHF.

This clonotype has ten or more counts. The chain recombines TRBV7-9 with TRBJ2-7, with unresolved D. CDR1 and CDR2 from the germline V gene are SEHNR and FQNEAQ (reference sequence). Trimming took 4 bases from V and 6 from J, leaving 16 bases between them. CDR3 length: 14 amino acids. In DNA, the CDR3 is TGTGCCAGCAGCTCCCAGACGGCCTCGAGCGAGCAGTACTTC. Translation gives CASSSQTASSEQYF.

This clonotype came up a few times. The chain employs TRBV14 and TRBJ1-6; unclear D gene. The CDR3 totals 16 residues. The germline V and J ends were trimmed by 0 bases and 5 bases, with 11 bases remaining between them. Germline V lookup: CDR1 SGHDN, CDR2 FVKESK. CDR3 protein: CASSQDPPRNNSPLHF. The CDR3 DNA is TGTGCCAGCAGCCAAGATCCGCCCAGGAATAATTCACCCCTCCACTTT.

The V and J genes are TRBV7-8 and TRBJ2-3; D is possibly TRBD2 (6 bases). In germline, CDR1 is SGHVS, CDR2 FQNEAQ. This CDR3 is built from 15 residues. The V gene lost 3 bases and the J gene lost 3 bases, with 13 bases spanning the gap. This chain's CDR3 is CASSLPGVGTDTQYF. The DNA of the CDR3 is TGTGCCAGCAGCTTGCCGGGAGTCGGGACAGATACGCAGTATTTT.

The chain is built from TRBV3-1 and TRBJ2-7; TRBD2 aligns across 11 bases. Germline loops: CDR1 LGHDT, CDR2 YNNKEL (reference sequence). The V segment lost 0 bases and the J segment 2 bases; nucleotides outside the gene matches: 9. The CDR3 spans 18 residues. The CDR3 nucleotides read TGTGCCAGCAGCCAAGAACTAGCGGGAGTGCGGGCTACCTACGAGCAGTACTTC. It codes for CASSQELAGVRATYEQYF.

This chain uses TRBV20-1 with TRBJ1-6; D not certain. This CDR3 is 15 amino acids long. Germline CDR1 and CDR2: DFQATT and SNEGSKA (reference sequence). The ends were cut back, 0 bases at V and 9 bases at J, with 15 bases in the middle. The CDR3 spells CSARESGRSGSPLHF. The CDR3 DNA follows: TGCAGTGCTAGAGAGAGTGGTAGGAGTGGTTCACCCCTCCACTTT.

A few counts support this clonotype. V and J are TRBV2 and TRBJ2-1; D is uncertain. This CDR3 is built from 14 residues. With 8 bases removed from V and 0 bases from J, the gap between germline ends came to 11 bases. Germline CDR1 is SNHLY and CDR2 is FYNNEI. CDR3 protein: CASRAASSYNEQFF. DNA of the CDR3: TGTGCCAGCCGGGCTGCTAGCTCCTACAATGAGCAGTTCTTC.

This clonotype showed up just a few times. The chain is built from TRBV4-2 and TRBJ2-7; the D is unclear. Germline V gene data show CDR1 as LGHNA and CDR2 as YNFKEQ. This CDR3 spans 15 amino acids. The V gene lost 5 bases and the J gene lost 4 bases, with 18 bases spanning the gap. The CDR3 DNA reads as TGTGCCAGCAGCTTAACATCAGACGGGCAATACGAGCAGTACTTC. It yields the protein CASSLTSDGQYEQYF.

About this clonotype itself: At one of its ends the junction is not consistent with the germline gene, which may arise from a read error. The chain employs TRBV28 and TRBJ1-3; 9 bases match TRBD1. CDR1 is MDHEN and CDR2 is SYDVKM in the germline V gene. The CDR3 runs to 16 residues. CDR3 DNA sequence: TGTGCCAGCAATTTACCAGACAGGGGGTATGGAAACACCATATATTTT. Residues: CASNLPDRGYGNTIYF. Using reference TRBV28 and TRBJ1-3 for the parts outside the CDR3, the full variable domain is DVKVTQSSRYLVKRTGEKVFLECVQDMDHENMFWYRQDPGLGLRLIYFSYDVKMKEKGDIPEGYSVSREKKERFSLILESASTNQTSMYLCASNLPDRGYGNTIYFGEGSWLTVV.

There are a few counts of this clonotype. The chain carries TRBV20-1 and TRBJ2-1; TRBD2 matches 10 bases. The V segment lost 0 bases and the J segment 9 bases; nucleotides outside the gene matches: 5. The CDR3 covers 14 residues. Germline lookup yields CDR1 DFQATT and CDR2 SNEGSKA (reference sequence). This CDR3 reads CSARDQAGGLEQFF. DNA for the CDR3: TGCAGTGCTAGAGATCAAGCGGGAGGGCTTGAGCAGTTCTTC.

The chain couples TRBV18 to TRBJ2-7; no firm D call. Between the trimmed V and J ends, which lost 2 bases and 2 bases, there was a span of 16 bases. The CDR3 length is 16 residues. Germline V gene sequence: CDR1 KGHSH, CDR2 LQKENI. The CDR3 nucleotides read TGTGCCAGCTCACCAGGGATATACAGCACCGCCTACGAGCAGTACTTC. It encodes CASSPGIYSTAYEQYF. Full variable domain (outside the CDR3, taken from reference TRBV18 and TRBJ2-7): NAGVMQNPRHLVRRRGQEARLRCSPMKGHSHVYWYRQLPEEGLKFMVYLQKENIIDESGMPKERFSAEFPKEGPSILRIQQVVRGDSAAYFCASSPGIYSTAYEQYFGPGTRLTVT.

V is TRBV6-5 and J is TRBJ2-3; the D call may be TRBD1 or TRBD2 (5 bases each). CDR3 length: 14 residues. V dropped 6 bases and J dropped 6 bases, with 16 bases sitting between them. Germline V CDR1 and CDR2: MNHEY, SVGAGI. The CDR3 sequence: CASRTLSGTDTQYF. The CDR3 coding sequence is TGTGCCAGCAGGACCCTCTCGGGGACCGATACGCAGTATTTT.

This clonotype was found many times. This chain links TRBV2 with TRBJ1-5; D is possibly TRBD1 (5 bases). Germline V gives CDR1 SNHLY, CDR2 FYNNEI. V was clipped by 0 bases and J by 7 bases, with 16 bases between them. This CDR3 region has 16 residues. Written as DNA, the CDR3 is TGTGCCAGCAGTGAAGCAGTAAGGGGCCTAAGGCAGCCCCAGCATTTT. Protein: CASSEAVRGLRQPQHF.